The subject of this entry is one T cell receptor (beta chain). What it binds is unknown. Method: immunoSEQ multiplex PCR; TCRdb's copy keeps in-frame clones and lacks some. The sample lists about half a million clones; 80% to 90% were seen once. This record belongs to a study of Ad26.COV2.S vaccination and SARS-CoV-2 variants. Study outcomes and limitations: Vaccine recipients showed a spike-specific TCR breadth that was higher than in placebo recipients.

This CDR3 has 13 amino acids. The germline CDR1 and CDR2 sequences are MNHEY and SVGAGI. The junction had 12 bases not matched to a gene; V was cut back by 6 bases and J by 14 bases. Treatment defined: roughly 20 received Ad26.COV2.S at low or high dose, single or two shots; about 5 received placebo; per-sample allocation not given. The samples date from day 63 after the first vaccine or placebo injection. The clonotype comes from a person between 18 and 65 years old who received the Ad26.COV2.S COVID-19 vaccine or a placebo. This chain connects TRBV6-5 to TRBJ2-1; 8 bases align to TRBD2. The specimen was peripheral blood, collected in a trial of Ad26.COV2.S vaccine versus placebo. The CDR3 reads CASRDRWTSPEFF. DNA for the CDR3: TGTGCCAGCAGAGACAGATGGACTAGCCCGGAGTTCTTC.